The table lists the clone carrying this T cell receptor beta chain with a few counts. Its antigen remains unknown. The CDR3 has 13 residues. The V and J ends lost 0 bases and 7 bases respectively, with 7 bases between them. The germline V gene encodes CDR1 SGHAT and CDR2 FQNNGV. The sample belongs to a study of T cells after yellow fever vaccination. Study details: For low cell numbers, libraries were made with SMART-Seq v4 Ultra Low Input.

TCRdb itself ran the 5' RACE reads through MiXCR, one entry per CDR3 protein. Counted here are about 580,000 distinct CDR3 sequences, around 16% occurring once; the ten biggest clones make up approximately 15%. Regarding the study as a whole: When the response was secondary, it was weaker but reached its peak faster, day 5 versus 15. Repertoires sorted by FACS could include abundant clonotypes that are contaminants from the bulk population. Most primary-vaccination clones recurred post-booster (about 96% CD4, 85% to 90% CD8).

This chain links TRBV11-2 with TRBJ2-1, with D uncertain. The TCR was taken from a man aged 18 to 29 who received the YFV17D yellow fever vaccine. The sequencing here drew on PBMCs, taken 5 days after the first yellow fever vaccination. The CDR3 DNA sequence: TGTGCCAGCAGCTTAGAATGGGCGAATGAGCAGTTCTTC. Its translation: CASSLEWANEQFF.